Sequencing of this T cell receptor (beta chain) was carried out in a study of neurological immune-mediated disorders. Study conclusions and caveats: HTLV-1-associated myelopathy had the most TCR clonal expansion, and multiple sclerosis had the least, less than healthy controls. Neither clinical nor MRI features were associated with the multiple sclerosis repertoire cluster.

TCRdb redid the calling of the 5' RACE reads with MiXCR, one entry per CDR3 protein. The sample includes approximately 100,000 distinct CDR3 sequences, around 3.3% seen only once; the top ten take 5% to 6.5%. This clonotype has more than one count but fewer than ten. Antigen: not known. The trim removed 5 bases at V and 15 bases at J, leaving 10 bases unmatched. The CDR3 has 13 residues. The material sequenced was PBMCs. The receptor comes from a young woman with multiple sclerosis. V gene TRBV12-3 or TRBV12-4 combines with J gene TRBJ2-1; 10 nucleotides align to TRBD2. The CDR3 is CASSRSGGAKWFF. For the CDR3, the DNA is TGTGCCAGCAGTCGCAGCGGGGGGGCAAAATGGTTCTTC.